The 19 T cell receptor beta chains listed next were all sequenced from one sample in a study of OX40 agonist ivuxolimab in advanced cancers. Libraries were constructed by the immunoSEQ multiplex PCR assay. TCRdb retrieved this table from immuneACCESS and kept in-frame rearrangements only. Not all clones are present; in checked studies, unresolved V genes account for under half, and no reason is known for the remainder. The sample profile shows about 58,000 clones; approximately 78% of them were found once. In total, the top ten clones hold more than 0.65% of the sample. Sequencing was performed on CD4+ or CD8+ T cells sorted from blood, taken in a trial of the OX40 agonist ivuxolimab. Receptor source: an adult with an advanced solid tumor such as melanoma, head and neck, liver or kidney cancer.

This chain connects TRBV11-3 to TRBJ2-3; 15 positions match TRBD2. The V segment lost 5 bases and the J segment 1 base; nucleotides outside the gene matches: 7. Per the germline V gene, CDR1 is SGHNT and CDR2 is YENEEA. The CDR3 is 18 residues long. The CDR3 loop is CASSPGLAGGTCTDTQYF. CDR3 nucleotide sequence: TGTGCCAGCAGCCCTGGACTAGCGGGGGGGACTTGCACAGATACGCAGTATTTT.

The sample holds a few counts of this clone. The CDR3 coding sequence is TGTGCCAGCAGCTTAGGTAGGGTCCCAGGCACAGATACGCAGTATTTT. It translates to CASSLGRVPGTDTQYF. The chain joins TRBV7-2 to TRBJ2-3; the D is unclear. The length of the CDR3 is 16 residues. Per germline, CDR1 SGHTA and CDR2 FQGNSA. V shed 1 base and J shed 1 base, with 12 bases lying between them.

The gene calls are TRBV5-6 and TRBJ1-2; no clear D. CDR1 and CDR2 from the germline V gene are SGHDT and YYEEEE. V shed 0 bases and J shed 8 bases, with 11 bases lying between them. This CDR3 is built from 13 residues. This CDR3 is CASSLVRLSGYTF. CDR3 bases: TGTGCCAGCAGCTTGGTGAGGCTGAGCGGCTACACCTTC.

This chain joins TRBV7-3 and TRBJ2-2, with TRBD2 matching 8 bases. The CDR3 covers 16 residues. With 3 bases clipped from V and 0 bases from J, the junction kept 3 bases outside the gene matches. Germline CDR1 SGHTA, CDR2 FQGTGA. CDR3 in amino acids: CASSFAGGANTGELFF. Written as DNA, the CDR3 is TGTGCCAGCAGCTTCGCGGGGGGCGCGAACACCGGGGAGCTGTTTTTT. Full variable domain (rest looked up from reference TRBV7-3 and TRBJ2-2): GAGVSQTPSNKVTEKGKYVELRCDPISGHTALYWYRQSLGQGPEFLIYFQGTGAADDSGLPNDRFFAVRPEGSVSTLKIQRTERGDSAVYLCASSFAGGANTGELFFGEGSRLTVL.

CDR3 sequence reads: CASSQGRGGAETQYF. For the CDR3, the DNA is TGCGCCAGCAGCCAGGGGCGGGGAGGGGCAGAGACCCAGTACTTC. The V and J genes are TRBV4-1 and TRBJ2-5; 7 bases map to TRBD2. Unmatched junction bases numbered 8, after V lost 3 bases and J lost 4 bases. The CDR3 is 15 residues long. Germline V CDR1 and CDR2: MGHRA, YSYEKL.

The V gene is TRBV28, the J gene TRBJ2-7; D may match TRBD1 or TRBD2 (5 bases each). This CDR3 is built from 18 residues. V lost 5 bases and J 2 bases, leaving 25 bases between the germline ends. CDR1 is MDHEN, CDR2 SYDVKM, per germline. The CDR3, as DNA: TGTGCCAGCAGTCCGTCCCCCGGGCTCGGGGCCCTGACCTACGAGCAGTACTTC. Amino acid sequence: CASSPSPGLGALTYEQYF.

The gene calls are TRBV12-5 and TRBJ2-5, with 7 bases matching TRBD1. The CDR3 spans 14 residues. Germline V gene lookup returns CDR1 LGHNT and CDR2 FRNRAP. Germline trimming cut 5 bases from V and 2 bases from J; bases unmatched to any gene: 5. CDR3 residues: CASGPGTAQETQYF. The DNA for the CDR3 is TGTGCTAGTGGTCCGGGGACAGCACAAGAGACCCAGTACTTC.

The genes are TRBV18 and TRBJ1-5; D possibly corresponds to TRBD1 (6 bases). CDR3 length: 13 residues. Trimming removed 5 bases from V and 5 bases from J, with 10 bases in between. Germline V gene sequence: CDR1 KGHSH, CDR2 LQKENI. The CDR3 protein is CASSWGPDQPQHF. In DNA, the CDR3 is TGTGCCAGCTCATGGGGGCCGGATCAGCCCCAGCATTTT.

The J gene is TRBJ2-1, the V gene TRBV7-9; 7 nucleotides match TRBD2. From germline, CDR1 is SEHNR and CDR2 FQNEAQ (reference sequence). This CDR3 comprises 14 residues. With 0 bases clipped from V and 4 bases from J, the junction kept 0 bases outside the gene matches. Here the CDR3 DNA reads TGTGCCAGCAGCTTAGCGCGGGGGTACAATGAGCAGTTCTTC. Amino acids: CASSLARGYNEQFF.

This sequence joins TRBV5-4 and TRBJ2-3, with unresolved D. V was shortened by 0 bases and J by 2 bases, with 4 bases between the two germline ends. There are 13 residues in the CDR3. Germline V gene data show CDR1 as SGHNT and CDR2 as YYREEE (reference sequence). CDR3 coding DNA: TGTGCCAGCAGCTTGGTCCCCACAGATACGCAGTATTTT. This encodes CASSLVPTDTQYF.

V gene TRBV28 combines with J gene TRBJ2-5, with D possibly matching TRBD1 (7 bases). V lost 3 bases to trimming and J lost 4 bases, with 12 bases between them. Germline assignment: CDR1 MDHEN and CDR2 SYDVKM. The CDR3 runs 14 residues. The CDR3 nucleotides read TGTGCCAGCAGTTTCAGGGGGGCCCTAGAGACCCAGTACTTC. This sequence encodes CASSFRGALETQYF.

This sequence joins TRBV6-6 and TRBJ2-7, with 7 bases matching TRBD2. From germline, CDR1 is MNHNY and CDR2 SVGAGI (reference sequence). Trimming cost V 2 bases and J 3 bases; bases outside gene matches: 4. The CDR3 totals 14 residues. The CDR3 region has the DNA TGTGCCAGCAGTTACCATCCGGGGGGCTACGAGCAGTACTTC. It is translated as CASSYHPGGYEQYF.

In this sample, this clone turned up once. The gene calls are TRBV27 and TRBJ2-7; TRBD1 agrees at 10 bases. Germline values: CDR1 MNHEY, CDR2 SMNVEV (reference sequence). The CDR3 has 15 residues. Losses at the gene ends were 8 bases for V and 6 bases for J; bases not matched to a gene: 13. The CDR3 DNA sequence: TGTGCCAGCCGGTTTATCGGGGGACAGGGGACCGAGCAGTACTTC. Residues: CASRFIGGQGTEQYF.

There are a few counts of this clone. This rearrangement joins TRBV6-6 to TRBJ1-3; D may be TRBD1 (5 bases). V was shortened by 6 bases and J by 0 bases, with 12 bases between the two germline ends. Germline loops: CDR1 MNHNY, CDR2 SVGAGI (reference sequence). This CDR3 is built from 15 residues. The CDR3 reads CASSRGTDSGNTIYF. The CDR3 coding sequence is TGTGCCAGCAGCCGAGGGACGGACTCTGGAAACACCATATATTTT.

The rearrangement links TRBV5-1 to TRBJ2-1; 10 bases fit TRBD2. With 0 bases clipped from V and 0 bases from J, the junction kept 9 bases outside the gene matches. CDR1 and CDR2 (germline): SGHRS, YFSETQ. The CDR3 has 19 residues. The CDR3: CASSLEPSGGPSSYNEQFF. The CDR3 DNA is TGCGCCAGCAGCTTGGAGCCTAGCGGGGGTCCCAGCTCCTACAATGAGCAGTTCTTC.

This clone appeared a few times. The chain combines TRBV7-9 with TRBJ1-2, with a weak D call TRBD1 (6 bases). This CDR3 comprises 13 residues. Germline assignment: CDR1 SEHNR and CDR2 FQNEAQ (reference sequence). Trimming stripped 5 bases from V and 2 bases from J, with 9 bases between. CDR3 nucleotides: TGTGCCAGCAGCCAACAGGGCAACTATGGCTACACCTTC. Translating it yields CASSQQGNYGYTF.

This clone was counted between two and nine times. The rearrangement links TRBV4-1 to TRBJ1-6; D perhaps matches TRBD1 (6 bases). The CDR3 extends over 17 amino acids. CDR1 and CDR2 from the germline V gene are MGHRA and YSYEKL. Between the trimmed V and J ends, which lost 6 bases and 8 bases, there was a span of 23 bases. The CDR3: CASRQPGGARVDSPLHF. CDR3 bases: TGCGCCAGCAGGCAACCGGGGGGGGCGAGGGTAGATTCACCCCTCCACTTT.

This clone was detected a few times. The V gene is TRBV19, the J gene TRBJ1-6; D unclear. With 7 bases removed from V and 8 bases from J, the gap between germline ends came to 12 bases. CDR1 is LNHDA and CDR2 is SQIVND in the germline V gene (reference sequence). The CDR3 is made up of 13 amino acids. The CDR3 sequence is CASTTGMDSPLHF. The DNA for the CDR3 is TGTGCCAGTACAACGGGGATGGATTCACCCCTCCACTTT.

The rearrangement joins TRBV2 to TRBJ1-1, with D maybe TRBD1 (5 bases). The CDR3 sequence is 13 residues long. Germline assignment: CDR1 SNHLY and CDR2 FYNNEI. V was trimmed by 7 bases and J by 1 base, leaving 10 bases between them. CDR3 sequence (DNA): TGTGCCAGCACTATTGACAGGAACACTGAAGCTTTCTTT. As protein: CASTIDRNTEAFF.